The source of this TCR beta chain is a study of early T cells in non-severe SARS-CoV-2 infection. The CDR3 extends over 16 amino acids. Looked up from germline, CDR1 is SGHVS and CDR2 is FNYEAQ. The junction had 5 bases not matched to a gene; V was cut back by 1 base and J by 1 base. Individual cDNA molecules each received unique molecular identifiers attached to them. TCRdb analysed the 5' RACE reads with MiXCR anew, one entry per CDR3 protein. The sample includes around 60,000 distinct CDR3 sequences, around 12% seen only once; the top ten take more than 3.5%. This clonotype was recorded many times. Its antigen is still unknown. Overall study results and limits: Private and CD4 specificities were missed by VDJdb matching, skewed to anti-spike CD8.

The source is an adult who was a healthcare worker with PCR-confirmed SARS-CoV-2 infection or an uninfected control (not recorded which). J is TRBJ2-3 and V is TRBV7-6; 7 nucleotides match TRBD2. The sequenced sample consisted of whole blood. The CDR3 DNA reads TGTGCCAGCAGCTTAGAACCGGGGGGTGGCACAGATACGCAGTATTTT. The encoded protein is CASSLEPGGGTDTQYF.